This entry describes one T cell receptor beta chain. The sample belongs to a study of blood T cell repertoires in COVID-19. Turning to the study itself: Sources were T cells, B-cell-depleted T cells, or PBMCs; the material itself was cDNA or gDNA.

Individuals aged about 18 to 90 years were recruited from some 26 US areas. Clinical history reported by participants formed the basis on which cohorts were assigned. Two consecutive negative NP/OP PCR tests, clearance, or resolved symptoms defined Cohort 3 recovery. V was trimmed by 0 bases and J by 7 bases, leaving 8 bases between them. CDR1 is SGDLS, CDR2 YYNGEE, per germline. The length of the CDR3 is 14 residues. This table comes from immunoSEQ multiplex PCR, and its TCRdb copy is limited to in-frame clones, with some not included. The repertoire consists of approximately 500,000 clones, with approximately 87% occurring once and the leading ten covering less than 2%.

The TCR comes from a woman aged 40 to 50 who had recovered from COVID-19. This chain uses TRBV9 with TRBJ1-6; possibly TRBD1 for D (6 bases). Sequencing input: PBMCs or T cells enriched from blood (not recorded which). The CDR3 spells CASSVGQGNSPLHF. CDR3 sequence (DNA): TGTGCCAGCAGCGTAGGGCAGGGGAATTCACCCCTCCACTTT.